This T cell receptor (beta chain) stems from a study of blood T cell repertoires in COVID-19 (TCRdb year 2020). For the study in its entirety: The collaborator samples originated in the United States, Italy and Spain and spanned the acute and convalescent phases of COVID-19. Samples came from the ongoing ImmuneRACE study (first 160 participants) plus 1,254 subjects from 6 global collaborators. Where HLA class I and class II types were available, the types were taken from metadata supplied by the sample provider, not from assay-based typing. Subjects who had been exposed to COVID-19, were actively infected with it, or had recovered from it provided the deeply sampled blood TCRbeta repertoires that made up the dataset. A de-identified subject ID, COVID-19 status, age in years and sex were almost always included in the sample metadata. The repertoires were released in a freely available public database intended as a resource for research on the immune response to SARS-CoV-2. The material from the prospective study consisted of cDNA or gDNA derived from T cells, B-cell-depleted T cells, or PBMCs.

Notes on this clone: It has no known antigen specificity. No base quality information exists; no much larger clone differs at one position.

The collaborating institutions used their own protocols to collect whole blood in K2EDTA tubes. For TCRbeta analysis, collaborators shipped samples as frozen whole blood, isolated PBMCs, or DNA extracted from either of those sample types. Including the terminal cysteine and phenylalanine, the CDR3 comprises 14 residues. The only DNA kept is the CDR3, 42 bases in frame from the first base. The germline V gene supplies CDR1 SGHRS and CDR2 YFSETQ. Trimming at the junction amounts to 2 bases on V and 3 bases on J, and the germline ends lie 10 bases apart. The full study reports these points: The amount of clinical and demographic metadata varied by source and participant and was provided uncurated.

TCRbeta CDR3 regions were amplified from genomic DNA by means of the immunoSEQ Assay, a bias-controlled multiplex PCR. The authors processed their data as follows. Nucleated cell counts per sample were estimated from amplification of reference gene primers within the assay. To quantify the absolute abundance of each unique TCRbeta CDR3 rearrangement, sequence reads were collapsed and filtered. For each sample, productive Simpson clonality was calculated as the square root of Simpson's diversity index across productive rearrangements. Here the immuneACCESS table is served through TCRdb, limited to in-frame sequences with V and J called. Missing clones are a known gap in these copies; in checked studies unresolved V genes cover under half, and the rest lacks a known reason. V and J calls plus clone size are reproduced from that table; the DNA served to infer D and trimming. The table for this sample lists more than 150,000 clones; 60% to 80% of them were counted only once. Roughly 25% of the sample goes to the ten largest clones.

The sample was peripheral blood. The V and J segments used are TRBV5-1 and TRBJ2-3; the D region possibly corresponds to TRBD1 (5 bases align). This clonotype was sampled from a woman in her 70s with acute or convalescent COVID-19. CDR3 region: CASSLQELTDTQYF. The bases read TGCGCCAGCAGCTTACAGGAGTTAACAGATACGCAGTATTTT.